This T cell receptor (beta chain) was recovered during a study of identical twins. The CDR3 length is 14 residues. Trimming cost V 3 bases and J 10 bases, with 15 bases left between them. From germline, CDR1 is WNHNN and CDR2 SYGVQD (reference sequence). TCRdb re-derived calls from the 5' RACE reads in MiXCR, one entry per CDR3 protein. The sample includes nearly 900,000 distinct CDR3 sequences, more than 9% of them seen just once. Remarks on this clonotype: What it recognizes is unknown.

Study findings and constraints: These conclusions were based on statistical analysis (cross-sectional, not following the same donors). Within cord blood, abundant beta clonotypes carried fewer insertions, but memory repertoires showed no such trend.

These data were also filed under a second study, of yellow fever vaccine responses in identical twins.

V is TRBV10-1 and J is TRBJ1-4; TRBD1 might be the D (6 bases). Source material: PBMCs. This clonotype was sampled from a woman aged 18-29 years in good health. The CDR3 sequence is CASSDQGSSGKLFF. The DNA of the CDR3 is TGCGCCAGCAGTGATCAGGGGTCCTCCGGAAAACTGTTTTTT.